The next 12 T cell receptor beta chains were all read from a single sample in a study of shared clonotypes between healthy human individuals. Measured with immunoSEQ multiplex PCR; TCRdb has only the in-frame clones, and not every one. In the table there are 450,000 or so clones, approximately 71% of which are singletons. The specimen was PBMCs. The receptor set was obtained from a woman between 40 and 55 years old in good health. Some clones in this sample may be carry-over from other donors' samples.

J is TRBJ2-3 and V is TRBV7-3; D ambiguous. There are 13 residues in the CDR3. Trimming shortened V by 5 bases and J by 1 base, and 7 bases separated the two germline ends. Germline V lookup: CDR1 SGHTA, CDR2 FQGTGA. In DNA form, the CDR3 reads TGTGCCAGCAGCCAGACTGGCACAGATACGCAGTATTTT. It specifies CASSQTGTDTQYF.

Here the CDR3 DNA reads TGTGCCAGCAGCCCGACTAGCGGTACCCAGTACTTC. Amino acids: CASSPTSGTQYF. The chain links TRBV7-7 to TRBJ2-5, with 9 bases matching TRBD2. The junction had 3 bases not matched to a gene; V was cut back by 5 bases and J by 8 bases. This CDR3 spans 12 amino acids. Germline CDR1 and CDR2: SSHAT and FNYEAQ (reference sequence).

The CDR3, as DNA: TGTGCCAGCAGCCTACCCAGTGGACAGGGGGTGTCCTACGAGCAGTACTTC. It specifies CASSLPSGQGVSYEQYF. The chain joins TRBV28 to TRBJ2-7; 10 bases match TRBD1. The CDR3 totals 17 residues. The junction had 12 bases not matched to a gene; V was cut back by 6 bases and J by 1 base. From germline, CDR1 is MDHEN and CDR2 SYDVKM.

The chain recombines TRBV7-3 with TRBJ2-2; no clear D. CDR3 length equals 13 residues. Germline V gives CDR1 SGHTA, CDR2 FQGTGA. The V end lost 4 bases, the J end lost 2 bases, and 5 bases lay between the germline ends. Written as DNA, the CDR3 is TGTGCCAGCAGCTCATATAACACCGGGGAGCTGTTTTTT. It encodes CASSSYNTGELFF.

The rearrangement links TRBV10-3 to TRBJ1-2, with a possible D match to TRBD1 (6 bases). The V end lost 1 base, the J end lost 6 bases, and 12 bases lay between the germline ends. This CDR3 is 14 amino acids long. Germline CDR1 ENHRY, CDR2 SYGVKD. The CDR3 nucleotides are TGTGCCATCAGTGAGTTAGAGCAGGGGAATGGCTACACCTTC. Translated, it gives CAISELEQGNGYTF.

The chain recombines TRBV6-6 with TRBJ2-1; D gene ambiguous. This CDR3 spans 14 amino acids. Germline values: CDR1 MNHNY, CDR2 SVGAGI (reference sequence). The V gene lost 0 bases and the J gene lost 4 bases, with 7 bases spanning the gap. The CDR3 region is CASSYSLEYNEQFF. CDR3 nucleotides: TGTGCCAGCAGTTACTCCCTCGAGTACAATGAGCAGTTCTTC.

The count of this clone is one. The V gene is TRBV7-9, the J gene TRBJ2-3, with D uncertain. In germline, CDR1 is SEHNR, CDR2 FQNEAQ (reference sequence). V gave up 5 bases and J gave up 1 base, with 16 bases separating them. This CDR3 comprises 16 residues. CDR3 loop: CASSPKGGGGTDTQYF. The CDR3 coding sequence is TGTGCCAGCAGCCCAAAGGGTGGCGGAGGCACAGATACGCAGTATTTT.

Worth noting for this clone: In the same sample, other DNA sequences code for this CDR3. The rearrangement links TRBV11-2 to TRBJ2-7; D not resolved. V was pared by 1 base and J by 2 bases, with 6 bases between. CDR1 SGHAT and CDR2 FQNNGV come from the germline V gene. There are 13 residues in the CDR3. CDR3 DNA: TGTGCCAGCAGCTTAGGGCAGACCTACGAGCAGTACTTC. Translating gives CASSLGQTYEQYF.

This clone was counted a single time. The V gene is TRBV18, the J gene TRBJ2-1; tentatively, D is TRBD2 (6 bases). Trimming removed 5 bases at V and 2 bases at J, with 10 bases between. The CDR3 sequence is 14 residues long. The germline V gene encodes CDR1 KGHSH and CDR2 LQKENI. In DNA form, the CDR3 reads TGTGCCAGCTCAAGTAGCGGAACCTACAATGAGCAGTTCTTC. Its protein is CASSSSGTYNEQFF.

With regard to this clone: It may be a read error: a sequence one base away is much more abundant. The same CDR3 arises from other DNA sequences in this sample as well. The V and J genes are TRBV7-2 and TRBJ2-7; D uncertain. Trimming took 4 bases from V and 10 from J, leaving 17 bases between them. There are 13 residues in the CDR3. Per the germline V gene, CDR1 is SGHTA and CDR2 is FQGNSA. This chain's CDR3 is CASSSSYRSEQYF. CDR3 sequence (DNA): TGTGCCAGCAGCTCCTCATACCGCTCCGAACAGTACTTC.

The chain recombines TRBV7-8 with TRBJ2-7; D uncertain. Germline CDR1 reads SGHVS; CDR2 reads FQNEAQ. The V gene lost 8 bases and the J gene lost 2 bases, with 10 bases spanning the gap. This CDR3 is built from 12 residues. The chain's CDR3 is CASGRSAYEQYF. CDR3 in DNA: TGTGCCAGCGGGCGGTCCGCCTACGAGCAGTACTTC.

The chain links TRBV5-6 to TRBJ1-3; D gene unclear. V was pared by 2 bases and J by 0 bases, with 6 bases between. This CDR3 is built from 14 residues. Germline CDR1 SGHDT, CDR2 YYEEEE. In DNA form, the CDR3 reads TGTGCCAGCAGCTTACACCACTCTGGAAACACCATATATTTT. Translating gives CASSLHHSGNTIYF.